The 13 T cell receptor beta chains below come from one sample, sequenced in a study of CD8+ T cells in alopecia areata. Extraction of RNA preceded its reverse transcription into cDNA, which served as the sequencing template. The method was immunoSEQ multiplex PCR; TCRdb's version includes in-frame clones alone and lacks a portion of them. The data hold 250,000 or so clones, with 65% to 70% observed a single time. The sample here was CD4+ T cells sorted from blood, taken at week 0. The receptors were gathered from a human donor with alopecia areata.

The CDR3 DNA follows: TGCGCCAGCAGCCCTAATCAAGACCAGGGCTACACCTTC. Encoded protein: CASSPNQDQGYTF. The chain links TRBV5-1 to TRBJ1-2; no clear D. CDR1 SGHRS and CDR2 YFSETQ come from the germline V gene. CDR3 length equals 13 residues. V was cut by 4 bases and J by 8 bases, with 15 bases left in between.

The chain recombines TRBV27 with TRBJ1-6, with TRBD1 as a possible D gene (6 bases). This CDR3 comprises 14 residues. V lost 1 base and J 9 bases, leaving 10 bases between the germline ends. Germline V gene data show CDR1 as MNHEY and CDR2 as SMNVEV (reference sequence). The CDR3: CASSLFTRGSPLHF. In DNA form, the CDR3 reads TGTGCCAGCAGTTTATTTACCAGGGGTTCACCCCTCCACTTT.

The gene calls are TRBV29-1 and TRBJ2-7; 10 bases map to TRBD1. Trimming at V came to 7 bases and at J to 5 bases, leaving 8 bases not matched to a gene. The CDR3 loop spans 13 amino acids. The germline V gene has CDR1 SQVTM and CDR2 ANQGSEA. CDR3 amino acids: CSAPGQGLDEQYF. The DNA of the CDR3 is TGCAGCGCGCCGGGACAGGGGCTCGACGAGCAGTACTTC.

The J gene is TRBJ2-2, the V gene TRBV6-1; TRBD1 or TRBD2 may be the D gene (5 bases each). V gave up 1 base and J gave up 4 bases, with 7 bases separating them. The length of the CDR3 is 14 residues. The germline V gene encodes CDR1 MNHNS and CDR2 SASEGT. DNA for the CDR3: TGTGCCAGCAGTGAAGTGAGGGGCACCGGGGAGCTGTTTTTT. Residues: CASSEVRGTGELFF.

The table lists this clone with a count of one. CDR3 coding DNA: TGTGCCAGTAGTTCCAGCGGAGGGGTGGCCCTCCACTTT. This encodes CASSSSGGVALHF. The chain couples TRBV19 to TRBJ1-6; possible D gene TRBD1, 5 bases. V lost 5 bases and J 14 bases, leaving 16 bases between the germline ends. This CDR3 has 13 residues. The V gene's germline CDR1 is LNHDA and CDR2 SQIVND (reference sequence).

This clone was recorded only once. The gene calls are TRBV29-1 and TRBJ2-2, with TRBD1 as a possible D gene (6 bases). This CDR3 region has 12 residues. Germline V gene data show CDR1 as SQVTM and CDR2 as ANQGSEA. The V end lost 7 bases, the J end lost 8 bases, and 14 bases lay between the germline ends. The CDR3 loop is CSAAGATGELFF. As DNA, the CDR3 is TGCAGCGCCGCAGGGGCAACGGGGGAGCTGTTTTTT.

This sequence joins TRBV15 and TRBJ1-1; a possible D gene is TRBD1 (6 bases). From germline, CDR1 is LNHNV and CDR2 YYDKDF (reference sequence). The germline V and J ends were trimmed by 1 base and 10 bases, with 10 bases remaining between them. This CDR3 spans 12 amino acids. CDR3 DNA sequence: TGTGCCACCAGCAGAGGGGGGCGGACAGCTTTCTTT. Translation: CATSRGGRTAFF. Full variable domain (remainder filled in from reference TRBV15 and TRBJ1-1): DAMVIQNPRYQVTQFGKPVTLSCSQTLNHNVMYWYQQKSSQAPKLLFHYYDKDFNNEADTPDNFQSRRPNTSFCFLDIRSPGLGDTAMYLCATSRGGRTAFFGQGTRLTVV.

This chain joins TRBV5-8 and TRBJ2-1, with 9 nucleotides matching TRBD1. CDR3 length: 9 residues. Per germline, CDR1 SGHTS and CDR2 YDEGEE. With 10 bases clipped from V and 14 bases from J, the junction kept 4 bases outside the gene matches. The CDR3 reads CADRTGEFF. The CDR3 DNA reads as TGTGCCGACCGGACAGGGGAGTTCTTC.

The gene calls are TRBV11-2 and TRBJ1-5; D call uncertain. Germline loops: CDR1 SGHAT, CDR2 FQNNGV. This CDR3 is built from 15 residues. V was trimmed by 0 bases and J by 4 bases, leaving 10 bases between them. The CDR3 region has the DNA TGTGCCAGCAGCTTAGAAGCAGGAAATAATCAGCCCCAGCATTTT. Amino acids: CASSLEAGNNQPQHF.

In this sample, this clone turned up once. The chain employs TRBV13 and TRBJ2-1, with 10 bases fitting TRBD2. J gave up 9 bases and V 3 bases, and 11 bases lay outside the gene matches. Germline CDR1 reads PRHDT; CDR2 reads FYEKMQ (reference sequence). CDR3 length: 16 amino acids. The CDR3 reads CASSFTAPGLASEQFF. The CDR3 DNA sequence: TGTGCCAGCAGCTTCACTGCCCCGGGACTAGCGTCTGAGCAGTTCTTC.

This clone was detected only a few times. The rearrangement uses TRBV18 and TRBJ1-1; D gene unclear. Trimming shortened V by 3 bases and J by 4 bases, and 9 bases separated the two germline ends. Germline assignment: CDR1 KGHSH and CDR2 LQKENI. This CDR3 comprises 13 residues. The CDR3 sequence: CASSPEVRTEAFF. The CDR3 DNA reads as TGTGCCAGCTCACCGGAGGTTCGCACTGAAGCTTTCTTT.

The genes are TRBV11-2 and TRBJ1-1; D is ambiguous. Germline values: CDR1 SGHAT, CDR2 FQNNGV. The CDR3 runs 13 residues. V dropped 0 bases and J dropped 0 bases, with 2 bases sitting between them. The CDR3 nucleotides read TGTGCCAGCAGCTTAGAAATGAACACTGAAGCTTTCTTT. It encodes CASSLEMNTEAFF.

This clone has only one observation. This chain links TRBV30 with TRBJ2-7; a possible D gene is TRBD1 (5 bases). The germline gives CDR1 GTSNPN, CDR2 SVGIG (reference sequence). V was pared by 1 base and J by 0 bases, with 13 bases between. This CDR3 contains 15 residues. CDR3 sequence: CAWSATHRSSYEQYF. CDR3 coding DNA: TGTGCCTGGAGTGCCACACACAGGAGCTCCTACGAGCAGTACTTC.